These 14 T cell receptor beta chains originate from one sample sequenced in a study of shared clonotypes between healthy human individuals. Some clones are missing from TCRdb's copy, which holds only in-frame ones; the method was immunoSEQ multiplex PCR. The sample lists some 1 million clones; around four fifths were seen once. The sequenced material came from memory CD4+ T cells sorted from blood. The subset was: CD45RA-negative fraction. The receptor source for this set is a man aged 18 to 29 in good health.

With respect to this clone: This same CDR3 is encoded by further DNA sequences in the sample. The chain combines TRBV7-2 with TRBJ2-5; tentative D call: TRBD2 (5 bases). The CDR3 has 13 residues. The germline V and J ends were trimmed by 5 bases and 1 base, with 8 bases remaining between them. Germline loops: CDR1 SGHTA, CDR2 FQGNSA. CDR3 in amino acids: CASSPRVQETQYF. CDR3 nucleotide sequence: TGTGCCAGCAGCCCGAGGGTCCAAGAGACCCAGTACTTC. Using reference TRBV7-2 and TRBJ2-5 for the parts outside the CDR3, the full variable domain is GAGVSQSPSNKVTEKGKDVELRCDPISGHTALYWYRQSLGQGLEFLIYFQGNSAPDKSGLPSDRFSAERTGGSVSTLTIQRTQQEDSAVYLCASSPRVQETQYFGPGTRLLVL.

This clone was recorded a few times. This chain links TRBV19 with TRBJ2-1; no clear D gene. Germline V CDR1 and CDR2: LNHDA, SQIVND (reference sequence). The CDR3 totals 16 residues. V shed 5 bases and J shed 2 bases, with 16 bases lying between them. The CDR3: CASSVSRAPPYNEQFF. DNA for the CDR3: TGTGCCAGTAGTGTTTCCCGCGCGCCTCCCTACAATGAGCAGTTCTTC.

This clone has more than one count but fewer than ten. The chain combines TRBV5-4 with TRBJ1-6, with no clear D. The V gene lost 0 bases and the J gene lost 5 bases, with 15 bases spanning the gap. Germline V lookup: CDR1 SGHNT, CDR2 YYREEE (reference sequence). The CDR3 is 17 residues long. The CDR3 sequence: CASSLGGARADNSPLHF. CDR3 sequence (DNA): TGTGCCAGCAGCTTGGGAGGTGCCCGAGCCGATAATTCACCCCTCCACTTT.

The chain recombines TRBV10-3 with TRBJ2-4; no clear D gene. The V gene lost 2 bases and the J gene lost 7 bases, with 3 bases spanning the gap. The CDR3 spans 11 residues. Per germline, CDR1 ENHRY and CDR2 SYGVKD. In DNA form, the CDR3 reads TGTGCCATCAGTGAGGGGAACATTCAGTACTTC. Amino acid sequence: CAISEGNIQYF.

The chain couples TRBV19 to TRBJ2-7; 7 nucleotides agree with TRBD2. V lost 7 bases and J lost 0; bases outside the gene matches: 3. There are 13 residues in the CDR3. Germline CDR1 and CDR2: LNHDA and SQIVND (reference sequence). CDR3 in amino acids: CASKGRASYEQYF. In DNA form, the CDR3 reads TGTGCCAGTAAGGGGAGGGCCTCCTACGAGCAGTACTTC.

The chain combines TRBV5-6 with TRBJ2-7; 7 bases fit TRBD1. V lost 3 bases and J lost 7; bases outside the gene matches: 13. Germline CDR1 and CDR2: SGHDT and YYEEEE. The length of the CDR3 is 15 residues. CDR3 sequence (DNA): TGTGCCAGCAGCTCCCCGGGACAGCCCACTCGGGAGCAGTACTTC. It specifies CASSSPGQPTREQYF.

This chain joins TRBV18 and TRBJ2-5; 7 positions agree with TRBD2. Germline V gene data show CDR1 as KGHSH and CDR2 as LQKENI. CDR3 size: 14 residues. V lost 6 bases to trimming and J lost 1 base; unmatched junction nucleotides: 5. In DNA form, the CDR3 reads TGTGCCAGCTCTCAACGACTAGCCCAAGAGACCCAGTACTTC. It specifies CASSQRLAQETQYF.

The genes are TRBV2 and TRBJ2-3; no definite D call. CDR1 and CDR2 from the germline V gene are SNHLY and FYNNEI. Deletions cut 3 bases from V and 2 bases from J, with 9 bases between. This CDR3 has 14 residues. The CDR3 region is CASSDGISTDTQYF. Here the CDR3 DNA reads TGTGCCAGCAGTGATGGGATCTCCACAGATACGCAGTATTTT.

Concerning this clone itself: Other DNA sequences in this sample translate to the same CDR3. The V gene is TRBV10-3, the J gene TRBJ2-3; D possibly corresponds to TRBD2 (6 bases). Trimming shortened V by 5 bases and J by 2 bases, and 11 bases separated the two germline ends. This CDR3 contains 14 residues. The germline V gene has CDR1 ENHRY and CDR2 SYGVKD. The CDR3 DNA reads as TGTGCCATCAGTCCGGGGAGGTCCACAGATACGCAGTATTTT. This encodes CAISPGRSTDTQYF.

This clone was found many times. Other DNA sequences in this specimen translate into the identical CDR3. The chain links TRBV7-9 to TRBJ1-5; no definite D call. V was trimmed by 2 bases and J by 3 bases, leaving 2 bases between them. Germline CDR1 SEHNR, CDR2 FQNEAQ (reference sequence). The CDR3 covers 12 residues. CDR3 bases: TGTGCCAGCAGCTTACCCAATCAGCCCCAGCATTTT. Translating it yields CASSLPNQPQHF.

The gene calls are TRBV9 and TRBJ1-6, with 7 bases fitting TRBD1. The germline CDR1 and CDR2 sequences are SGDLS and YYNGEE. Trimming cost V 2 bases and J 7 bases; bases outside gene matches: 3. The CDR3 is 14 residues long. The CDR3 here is CASSVRGDNSPLHF. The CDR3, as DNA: TGTGCCAGCAGCGTCAGGGGGGACAATTCACCCCTCCACTTT.

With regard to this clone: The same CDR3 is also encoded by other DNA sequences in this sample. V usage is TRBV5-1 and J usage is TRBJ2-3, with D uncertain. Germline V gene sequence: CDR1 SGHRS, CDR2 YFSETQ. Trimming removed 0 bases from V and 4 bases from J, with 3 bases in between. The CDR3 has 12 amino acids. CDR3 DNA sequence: TGCGCCAGCAGCTTGGGAGCAGATACGCAGTATTTT. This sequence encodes CASSLGADTQYF.

CDR3 sequence reads: CASTRGWDYGQPQHF. CDR3 DNA: TGTGCCAGCACCAGAGGGTGGGACTACGGGCAGCCCCAGCATTTT. The genes are TRBV6-5 and TRBJ1-5; a possible D gene is TRBD1 (5 bases). Germline V CDR1 and CDR2: MNHEY, SVGAGI. The CDR3 has 15 amino acids. V was pared by 7 bases and J by 7 bases, with 20 bases between.

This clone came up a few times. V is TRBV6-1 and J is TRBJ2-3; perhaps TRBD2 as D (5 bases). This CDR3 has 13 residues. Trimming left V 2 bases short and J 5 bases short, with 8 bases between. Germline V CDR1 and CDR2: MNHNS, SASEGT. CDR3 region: CASSEWAGDTQYF. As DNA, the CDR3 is TGTGCCAGCAGTGAATGGGCGGGAGATACGCAGTATTTT.